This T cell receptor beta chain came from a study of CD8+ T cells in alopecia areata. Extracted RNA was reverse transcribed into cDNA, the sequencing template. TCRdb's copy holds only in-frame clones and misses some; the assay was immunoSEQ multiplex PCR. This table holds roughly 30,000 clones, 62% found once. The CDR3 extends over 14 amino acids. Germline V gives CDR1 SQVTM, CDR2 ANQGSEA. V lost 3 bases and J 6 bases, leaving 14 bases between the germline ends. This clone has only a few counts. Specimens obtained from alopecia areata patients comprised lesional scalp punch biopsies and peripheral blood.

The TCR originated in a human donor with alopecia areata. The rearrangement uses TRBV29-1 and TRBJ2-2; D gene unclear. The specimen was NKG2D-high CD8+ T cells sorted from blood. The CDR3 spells CSVEYREGAGELFF. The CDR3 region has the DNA TGCAGCGTTGAGTATAGGGAAGGAGCCGGGGAGCTGTTTTTT.